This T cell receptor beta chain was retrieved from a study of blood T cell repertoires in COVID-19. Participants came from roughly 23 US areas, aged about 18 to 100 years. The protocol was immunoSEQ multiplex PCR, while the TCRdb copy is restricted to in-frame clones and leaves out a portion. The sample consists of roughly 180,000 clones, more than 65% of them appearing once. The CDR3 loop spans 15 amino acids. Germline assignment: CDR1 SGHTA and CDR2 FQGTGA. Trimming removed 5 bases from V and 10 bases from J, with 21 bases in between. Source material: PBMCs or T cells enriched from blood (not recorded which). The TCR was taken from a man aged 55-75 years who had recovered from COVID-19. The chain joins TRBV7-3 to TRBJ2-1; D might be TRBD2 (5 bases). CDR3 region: CASSPSQRLPGEQFF. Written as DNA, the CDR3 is TGTGCCAGCAGCCCCTCCCAGCGCCTCCCGGGGGAGCAGTTCTTC.